The sequence of this T cell receptor (beta chain) was determined in a study of identical twins. Study findings and constraints: The more abundant beta clonotypes in cord blood had fewer insertions, and memory repertoires did not show this.

TCRdb reprocessed the 5' RACE reads via MiXCR and lists one record per CDR3 protein. The sample has a few hundred thousand distinct CDR3 sequences; 14% are singletons. V lost 2 bases, J lost 8 bases, and 10 bases lay in between. The CDR3 runs to 12 residues. The germline CDR1 and CDR2 sequences are SEHNR and FQNEAQ (reference sequence). This clonotype has a count of ten or more. Its target is not known. This same sample was also taken into another study, of yellow fever vaccine responses in identical twins.

This chain links TRBV7-9 with TRBJ2-7; D not resolved. The sequenced sample was CD4+ T cells sorted from blood. The sequence was collected from a woman between 18 and 29 years old in good health. The CDR3 sequence: CASSLSGDKQYF. The DNA for the CDR3 is TGTGCCAGCAGCTTATCTGGGGATAAGCAGTACTTC.